This T cell receptor (beta chain) was identified in a study of Ad26.COV2.S vaccination and SARS-CoV-2 variants. General observations from the study: Placebo recipients showed lower spike-specific TCR breadth than vaccinees. Analyses that measured TCR breadth and depth may have underestimated total T cell responses. Comparability of non-spike TCR breadth was observed across vaccine and placebo recipients.

Germline CDR1 is LNHDA and CDR2 is SQIVND (reference sequence). With 7 bases removed from V and 10 bases from J, the gap between germline ends came to 20 bases. CDR3 length: 15 residues. For this clone: Its antigen remains unidentified.

Using immunoSEQ multiplex PCR, the repertoire was profiled, and TCRdb retains in-frame clones only, with some absent. The data show approximately 400,000 clones, 92% seen once. This TCR was recovered from a human donor who had recovered from COVID-19. The J gene is TRBJ1-6, the V gene TRBV19; D is unclear. The material sequenced was peripheral blood, taken after recovery from COVID-19. CDR3 DNA: TGTGCCAGTACCATCTTAGGTAGAGGAAAATCACCCCTCCACTTT. It codes for CASTILGRGKSPLHF.